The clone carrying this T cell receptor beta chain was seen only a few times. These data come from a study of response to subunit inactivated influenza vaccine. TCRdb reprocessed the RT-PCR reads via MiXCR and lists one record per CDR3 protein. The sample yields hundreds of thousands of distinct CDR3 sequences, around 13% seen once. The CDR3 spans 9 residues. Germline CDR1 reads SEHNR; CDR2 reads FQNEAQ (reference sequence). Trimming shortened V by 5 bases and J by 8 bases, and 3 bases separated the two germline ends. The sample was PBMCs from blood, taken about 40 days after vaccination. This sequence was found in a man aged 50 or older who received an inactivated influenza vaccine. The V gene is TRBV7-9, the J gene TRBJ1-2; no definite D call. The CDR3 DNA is TGTGCCAGCAGCCCGGGCTACACCTTC. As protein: CASSPGYTF.